These 15 T cell receptor beta chains were sequenced from one sample in a study of blood T cell repertoires in COVID-19. The data were produced by immunoSEQ multiplex PCR, yet TCRdb's version contains in-frame clones alone and is incomplete. The table has roughly 290,000 clones, approximately 86% seen once. Specimen: peripheral blood. The source of these receptors is a human donor with COVID-19, enrolled during active disease. The donor label of this sample is uncertain.

This clone was observed once. The V call is TRBV5-1, the J call TRBJ1-1; D gene unclear. This CDR3 contains 13 residues. The germline gives CDR1 SGHRS, CDR2 YFSETQ. The ends were cut back, 7 bases at V and 1 base at J, with 11 bases in the middle. CDR3 amino acids: CASREGGNTEAFF. The CDR3 DNA sequence: TGCGCCAGCCGCGAGGGAGGGAACACTGAAGCTTTCTTT.

Here the CDR3 DNA reads TGTGCCAGTATTAGACAGGTCTCCAATGAGCAGTTCTTC. Residues: CASIRQVSNEQFF. V gene TRBV19 combines with J gene TRBJ2-1; a possible D gene is TRBD1 (6 bases). Trimming took 7 bases from V and 6 from J, leaving 13 bases between them. Germline V CDR1 and CDR2: LNHDA, SQIVND (reference sequence). The CDR3 is made up of 13 amino acids. Filled out from reference TRBV19 and TRBJ2-1, the complete variable domain reads DGGITQSPKYLFRKEGQNVTLSCEQNLNHDAMYWYRQDPGQGLRLIYYSQIVNDFQKGDIAEGYSVSREKKESFPLTVTSAQKNPTAFYLCASIRQVSNEQFFGPGTRLTVL.

This chain joins TRBV7-9 and TRBJ2-7; D gene unclear. This CDR3 is 12 amino acids long. Germline values: CDR1 SEHNR, CDR2 FQNEAQ (reference sequence). Deletions cut 8 bases from V and 0 bases from J, with 8 bases between. The CDR3 loop is CASLSSSYEQYF. The CDR3 DNA follows: TGTGCCAGCTTATCGAGCTCCTACGAGCAGTACTTC.

Here the CDR3 reads CAWSGFKGQGRTYEQYF. CDR3 DNA sequence: TGTGCCTGGAGCGGTTTCAAAGGACAGGGGAGAACTTACGAGCAGTACTTC. The chain carries TRBV30 and TRBJ2-7, with 9 bases lining up with TRBD1. The CDR3 sequence is 17 residues long. J lost 4 bases, V lost 3 bases, and 16 bases had no gene match. Germline V gene sequence: CDR1 GTSNPN, CDR2 SVGIG (reference sequence).

The chain carries TRBV29-1 and TRBJ1-3; D ambiguous. V was trimmed by 3 bases and J by 0 bases, leaving 6 bases between them. CDR1 SQVTM and CDR2 ANQGSEA come from the germline V gene. This CDR3 is 13 amino acids long. The CDR3 region has the DNA TGCAGCGTTGAGATAGTCTCTGGAAACACCATATATTTT. This gives the protein CSVEIVSGNTIYF. The whole variable domain, filled in from reference TRBV29-1 and TRBJ1-3, reads SAVISQKPSRDICQRGTSLTIQCQVDSQVTMMFWYRQQPGQSLTLIATANQGSEATYESGFVIDKFPISRPNLTFSTLTVSNMSPEDSSIYLCSVEIVSGNTIYFGEGSWLTVV.

J is TRBJ2-1 and V is TRBV5-1, with 8 nucleotides matching TRBD2. The germline V gene has CDR1 SGHRS and CDR2 YFSETQ. CDR3 length: 14 residues. J was trimmed by 4 bases and V by 4 bases; bases with no gene match: 4. CDR3 sequence: CASSPTSAYNEQFF. CDR3 nucleotides: TGCGCCAGCAGCCCGACTAGCGCGTACAATGAGCAGTTCTTC.

The rearrangement joins TRBV6-1 to TRBJ1-5; possible D gene TRBD1, 5 bases. V dropped 0 bases and J dropped 3 bases, with 15 bases sitting between them. The CDR3 is 17 residues long. From germline, CDR1 is MNHNS and CDR2 SASEGT. This chain's CDR3 is CASSEALRAGINQPQHF. The CDR3 coding sequence is TGTGCCAGCAGTGAAGCGCTCCGAGCAGGGATCAATCAGCCCCAGCATTTT.

The chain employs TRBV18 and TRBJ1-6; 7 bases match TRBD1. Germline CDR1 reads KGHSH; CDR2 reads LQKENI. Trimming cost V 3 bases and J 9 bases; bases outside gene matches: 8. This CDR3 has 15 residues. The CDR3 coding sequence is TGTGCCAGCTCACCCCTACAGGGGATGGGTTCACCCCTCCACTTT. It codes for CASSPLQGMGSPLHF.

In nucleotides, the CDR3 is TGTGCCAGCAGTGAACCCGGCAGGGGAATAATTTTAGCTTTCTTT. As protein: CASSEPGRGIILAFF. The chain carries TRBV6-1 and TRBJ1-1, with D possibly TRBD1 on 6 matching bases. Germline values: CDR1 MNHNS, CDR2 SASEGT. V lost 2 bases, J lost 10 bases, and 20 bases lay in between. This CDR3 comprises 15 residues.

The chain combines TRBV24-1 with TRBJ1-1; 8 nucleotides align to TRBD1. Trimming at V came to 8 bases and at J to 10 bases, leaving 5 bases not matched to a gene. In germline, CDR1 is KGHDR, CDR2 SFDVKD. The CDR3 spans 11 residues. This CDR3 is CATNRQGPAFF. The CDR3 DNA reads as TGTGCCACCAATAGACAGGGGCCAGCTTTCTTT.

This clone was counted a few times. This chain connects TRBV7-2 to TRBJ2-3; 9 nucleotides line up with TRBD2. The V gene's germline CDR1 is SGHTA and CDR2 FQGNSA. The CDR3 is 17 amino acids. Trimming took 1 base from V and 9 from J; bases not matched to a gene: 14. This CDR3 is CASSLVPSGTAFSTQYF. CDR3 nucleotides: TGTGCCAGCAGCTTAGTCCCTAGCGGGACGGCCTTTTCCACGCAGTATTTT.

This sequence joins TRBV5-1 and TRBJ2-2; TRBD2 agrees at 8 bases. V trimming: 5 bases; J trimming: 4 bases; junction bases outside the gene matches: 4. There are 14 residues in the CDR3. Germline V gives CDR1 SGHRS, CDR2 YFSETQ. The CDR3 loop reads CASSQRESTGELFF. As DNA, the CDR3 is TGCGCCAGCAGTCAGCGGGAGTCCACCGGGGAGCTGTTTTTT.

The CDR3 region is CAWSNGLASTYEQYF. As DNA, the CDR3 is TGTGCCTGGAGCAACGGACTAGCGTCAACCTACGAGCAGTACTTC. The rearrangement links TRBV30 to TRBJ2-7; 9 positions match TRBD2. V dropped 3 bases and J dropped 2; count of bases not matched to a gene: 8. The CDR3 is made up of 15 amino acids. The germline V gene encodes CDR1 GTSNPN and CDR2 SVGIG (reference sequence). The complete variable domain, with remaining parts taken from reference TRBV30 and TRBJ2-7, reads SQTIHQWPATLVQPVGSPLSLECTVEGTSNPNLYWYRQAAGRGLQLLFYSVGIGQISSEVPQNLSASRPQDRQFILSSKKLLLSDSGFYLCAWSNGLASTYEQYFGPGTRLTVT.

CDR3 in amino acids: CATSSGRGSYYEQYF. The CDR3 coding sequence is TGTGCCACCAGCAGCGGGCGGGGCTCTTACTACGAGCAGTACTTC. This chain connects TRBV15 to TRBJ2-7; D is perhaps TRBD2 (6 bases). CDR3 size: 15 residues. Trimming took 3 bases from V and 3 from J, leaving 15 bases between them. Germline values: CDR1 LNHNV, CDR2 YYDKDF (reference sequence).

The V call is TRBV5-1, the J call TRBJ1-5; D ambiguous. CDR1 SGHRS and CDR2 YFSETQ come from the germline V gene. Deletions cut 4 bases from V and 2 bases from J, with 16 bases between. The CDR3 covers 16 residues. For the CDR3, the DNA is TGCGCCAGCAGCGTAGACTCTTCCGGCGGCAATCAGCCCCAGCATTTT. Translation gives CASSVDSSGGNQPQHF.